This TCR beta chain comes out of a study of cytomegalovirus exposure and HLA in healthy donors. This clone was counted only a few times. The primer mix had 60 Vbeta and 13 Jbeta primers. Sequencing was performed with immunoSEQ multiplex PCR; in TCRdb, only in-frame clones are kept and a portion is missing. Seen here are 100,000 or so clones, less than 85% observed once, and the top ten hold 8.2%. V was shortened by 6 bases and J by 1 base, with 15 bases between the two germline ends. The CDR3 contains 16 residues. From germline, CDR1 is MRHNA and CDR2 SNTAGT. This TCR derives from a man aged 35 to 55 in good health and CMV-seropositive. This chain joins TRBV6-4 and TRBJ2-2; no clear D gene. Material for sequencing was PBMCs. CDR3 DNA: TGTGCCAGCAGCATGGAAGGCGGTGGGAACACCGGGGAGCTGTTTTTT. Protein: CASSMEGGGNTGELFF.